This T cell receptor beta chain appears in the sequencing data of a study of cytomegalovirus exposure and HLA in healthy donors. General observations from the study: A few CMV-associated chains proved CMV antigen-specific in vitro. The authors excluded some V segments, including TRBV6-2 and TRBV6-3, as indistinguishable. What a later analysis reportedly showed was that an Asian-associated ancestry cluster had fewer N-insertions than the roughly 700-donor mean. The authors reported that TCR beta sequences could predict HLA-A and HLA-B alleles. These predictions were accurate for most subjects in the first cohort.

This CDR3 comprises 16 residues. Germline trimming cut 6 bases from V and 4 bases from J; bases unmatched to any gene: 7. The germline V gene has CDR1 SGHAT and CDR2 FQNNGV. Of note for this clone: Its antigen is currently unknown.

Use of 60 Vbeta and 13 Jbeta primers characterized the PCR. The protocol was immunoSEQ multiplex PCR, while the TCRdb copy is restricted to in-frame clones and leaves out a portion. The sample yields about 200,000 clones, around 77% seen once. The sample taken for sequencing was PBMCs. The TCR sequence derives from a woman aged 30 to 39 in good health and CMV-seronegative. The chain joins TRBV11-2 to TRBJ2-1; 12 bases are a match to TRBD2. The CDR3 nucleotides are TGTGCCAGCAGAAGGGACGGGACTAGCGGGTACAATGAGCAGTTCTTC. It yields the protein CASRRDGTSGYNEQFF.